Following are 16 T cell receptor beta chains from one sample sequenced in a study of blood T cell repertoires in COVID-19. Generated by immunoSEQ multiplex PCR, the TCRdb table keeps only in-frame clones and is missing some. The repertoire includes around 310,000 clones, roughly nine tenths of them detected once, and almost 9.5% sits in the top ten. Sequencing was performed on PBMCs or T cells enriched from blood (not recorded which). The source of these receptors is a woman between 25 and 40 years old who had recovered from COVID-19.

V is TRBV24-1 and J is TRBJ2-5; 11 bases map to TRBD1. V trimming: 4 bases; J trimming: 1 base; junction bases outside the gene matches: 4. From germline, CDR1 is KGHDR and CDR2 SFDVKD. The CDR3 covers 16 residues. In DNA, the CDR3 is TGTGCCACCAGTGACACCGGGACAGGGGGCCAAGAGACCCAGTACTTC. This encodes CATSDTGTGGQETQYF.

This clone was seen once. The chain uses TRBV2 and TRBJ1-1, with unresolved D. The CDR3 length is 13 residues. Germline CDR1 is SNHLY and CDR2 is FYNNEI. V was shortened by 6 bases and J by 8 bases, with 16 bases between the two germline ends. CDR3 amino acids: CASSQEVGEEAFF. The CDR3 nucleotides are TGTGCCAGCAGCCAAGAAGTTGGAGAAGAAGCTTTCTTT.

The chain uses TRBV5-1 and TRBJ1-1, with D possibly matching TRBD1 (5 bases). Trimming removed 3 bases from V and 2 bases from J, with 8 bases in between. The germline V gene has CDR1 SGHRS and CDR2 YFSETQ. This CDR3 has 13 amino acids. The CDR3 DNA reads as TGCGCCAGCAGCTCTGGGGCTAACACTGAAGCTTTCTTT. This codes for CASSSGANTEAFF.

This rearrangement joins TRBV4-1 to TRBJ2-5; 11 bases map to TRBD1. Germline values: CDR1 MGHRA, CDR2 YSYEKL. This CDR3 has 18 residues. Germline trimming cut 1 base from V and 6 bases from J; bases unmatched to any gene: 13. The CDR3 is CASSQAHTAGTGGQTQYF. In nucleotides, the CDR3 is TGCGCCAGCAGCCAAGCCCACACCGCCGGGACAGGGGGGCAGACCCAGTACTTC.

This chain uses TRBV9 with TRBJ2-5; 9 positions match TRBD1. The CDR3 length is 14 residues. Germline values: CDR1 SGDLS, CDR2 YYNGEE. The V and J ends lost 3 bases and 5 bases, in that order; junction bases with no gene match: 5. The CDR3: CASSATGGRETQYF. For the CDR3, the DNA is TGTGCCAGCAGCGCGACAGGGGGAAGGGAGACCCAGTACTTC.

The rearrangement uses TRBV4-1 and TRBJ1-3, with TRBD1 matching 8 bases. This CDR3 spans 16 amino acids. Germline loops: CDR1 MGHRA, CDR2 YSYEKL. The V gene end was trimmed by 5 bases and the J gene end by 0 bases; junction bases not matched to a gene: 6. The CDR3 coding sequence is TGCGCCAGCAGCTACCGGACAGGGAACTCTGGAAACACCATATATTTT. Its protein is CASSYRTGNSGNTIYF.

The J gene is TRBJ1-6, the V gene TRBV18, with 7 bases lining up with TRBD1. The trim removed 6 bases at V and 9 bases at J, leaving 11 bases unmatched. Germline V gene data show CDR1 as KGHSH and CDR2 as LQKENI. The CDR3 has 15 residues. The CDR3 coding sequence is TGTGCCAGCTCCACAGAAGGGGGCCCGGGTTCACCCCTCCACTTT. Translation: CASSTEGGPGSPLHF.

This chain joins TRBV27 and TRBJ1-1, with unresolved D. This CDR3 spans 18 amino acids. The germline V gene encodes CDR1 MNHEY and CDR2 SMNVEV (reference sequence). V was clipped by 4 bases and J by 1 base, with 22 bases between them. CDR3 bases: TGTGCCAGCAGTTCCTATCCCCGCCGGAATCGGGGGAACACTGAAGCTTTCTTT. Translated: CASSSYPRRNRGNTEAFF.

The chain links TRBV7-9 to TRBJ1-5; 8 bases map to TRBD1. The germline gives CDR1 SEHNR, CDR2 FQNEAQ (reference sequence). The ends lost 6 bases at V and 0 bases at J; junction bases unmatched: 7. The CDR3 is made up of 16 amino acids. The CDR3 loop reads CASSSGQGYSNQPQHF. The CDR3 bases are TGTGCCAGCAGTTCCGGACAGGGCTATAGCAATCAGCCCCAGCATTTT.

The V and J genes are TRBV18 and TRBJ1-4; D not resolved. Looked up from germline, CDR1 is KGHSH and CDR2 is LQKENI. This CDR3 is built from 13 residues. The V end was cut by 6 bases, the J end by 11 bases, with 16 bases between. CDR3 region: CASSNRHIEKLFF. The DNA for the CDR3 is TGTGCCAGCTCGAACCGACACATCGAGAAACTGTTTTTT.

The chain is built from TRBV3-1 (or the pseudogene TRBV3-2) and TRBJ2-2, with 7 positions matching TRBD2. This CDR3 has 15 residues. Germline V lookup: CDR1 LGHDT, CDR2 YNNKEL (reference sequence). V lost 1 base, J lost 3 bases, and 2 bases stayed unmatched. The CDR3 protein is CASSQGLAHTGELFF. The CDR3 bases are TGTGCCAGCAGCCAAGGACTAGCCCACACCGGGGAGCTGTTTTTT.

The chain links TRBV5-1 to TRBJ1-3; 8 bases agree with TRBD1. The CDR3 has 15 residues. Germline V gene sequence: CDR1 SGHRS, CDR2 YFSETQ. The V segment lost 0 bases and the J segment 4 bases; nucleotides outside the gene matches: 3. The CDR3 DNA reads as TGCGCCAGCAGCTTGGCCGGGACAGGAGGAAACACCATATATTTT. Protein product: CASSLAGTGGNTIYF.

The chain has TRBV19 and TRBJ2-1, with TRBD2 matching over 9 bases. Looked up from germline, CDR1 is LNHDA and CDR2 is SQIVND (reference sequence). V dropped 8 bases and J dropped 6; count of bases not matched to a gene: 11. The CDR3 is made up of 15 amino acids. The CDR3 DNA reads TGTGCCAGTCTCGGCGGGAGGGCTACCTCCAATGAGCAGTTCTTC. Its translation is CASLGGRATSNEQFF. Full variable domain (missing parts from reference TRBV19 and TRBJ2-1): DGGITQSPKYLFRKEGQNVTLSCEQNLNHDAMYWYRQDPGQGLRLIYYSQIVNDFQKGDIAEGYSVSREKKESFPLTVTSAQKNPTAFYLCASLGGRATSNEQFFGPGTRLTVL.

This clone was recorded a few times. The chain combines TRBV12-5 with TRBJ2-2; 9 bases are shared with TRBD2. From germline, CDR1 is LGHNT and CDR2 FRNRAP. This CDR3 contains 15 residues. The ends lost 7 bases at V and 5 bases at J; junction bases unmatched: 8. CDR3 DNA sequence: TGTGCTAGTGCCTGGGCGGGGGGGACAACCGGGGAGCTGTTTTTT. It specifies CASAWAGGTTGELFF.

This chain links TRBV6-2 or TRBV6-3 with TRBJ1-3, with no clear D. Deletions cut 5 bases from V and 0 bases from J, with 14 bases between. This CDR3 contains 16 residues. In germline, CDR1 is MNHEY, CDR2 SVGEGT. The CDR3 sequence is CASSPRAAYSGNTIYF. DNA of the CDR3: TGTGCCAGCAGTCCGCGGGCCGCTTACTCTGGAAACACCATATATTTT.

The chain recombines TRBV3-1 (or the pseudogene TRBV3-2) with TRBJ2-7, with 9 bases matching TRBD1. This CDR3 spans 15 amino acids. Germline V gene lookup returns CDR1 LGHDT and CDR2 YNNKEL (reference sequence). J was trimmed by 3 bases and V by 4 bases; bases with no gene match: 7. The CDR3 loop reads CASSPPDRGFYEQYF. CDR3 nucleotides: TGTGCCAGCAGCCCGCCGGACAGGGGATTCTACGAGCAGTACTTC.